This is a list of T cell receptor beta chains from one sample in a study of regulatory T cells in long-lasting Graves disease. TCRdb processed the multiplex PCR reads anew with MiXCR; each CDR3 protein has one entry. Of roughly 500,000 distinct CDR3 sequences listed, more than 10% are singletons. The data were also submitted as part of a second study, on T cells in Graves' hyperthyroidism and ophthalmopathy.

The sample consisted of peripheral blood mononuclear cells (PBMCs), taken at new diagnosis, from a patient treated with antithyroid drugs. All receptors come from a woman aged 30 to 39 with Graves disease. Both conserved end residues are part of each CDR3. D genes are given only for firm matches. The size entry is marked missing in some rows and otherwise reads once, few, many or a size class.

TRBV5-1	TRBJ2-7	NA	NA	TGCGCCAGCAGCTTGGCAGCAGGGGTCTTCTACGAGCAGTACTTC	CASSLAAGVFYEQYF
TRBV2	TRBJ2-5	NA	many	TGTGCCAGCTTTAGGCAGAGCTTGGAGACCCAGTACTTC	CASFRQSLETQYF
TRBV29-1	TRBJ2-5	NA	many	TGCAGCGTTGTTCGGCGTCTAGCCCACGAGACCCAGTACTTC	CSVVRRLAHETQYF
TRBV18	TRBJ2-7	NA	NA	TGTGCCAGCTCACCCCGGGACTTTTTCTACGAGCAGTACTTC	CASSPRDFFYEQYF
TRBV5-6	TRBJ1-2	NA	many	TGTGCCAGCAGCTTGGAGTACGATGGCTACACCTTC	CASSLEYDGYTF
TRBV6-1	TRBJ2-6	TRBD2	few	TGTGCCAGCAGAGCGGGACTTCGGGCAAGGGATGGGGCCAACGTCCTGACTTTC	CASRAGLRARDGANVLTF
TRBV28	TRBJ1-5	TRBD1	many	TGTGCCAGCCTTAACTCAGGGGGCGGGCAGCCCCAGCATTTT	CASLNSGGGQPQHF
TRBV20-1	TRBJ2-7	NA	NA	TGCAGTGCTAGTAGCGACCCCTACGAGCAGTACTTC	CSASSDPYEQYF
TRBV19	TRBJ2-1	NA	NA	TGTGCCAGTAGTATTCTAGACGCGGGGTTTAGGTACAATGAGCAGTTCTTC	CASSILDAGFRYNEQFF
TRBV27	TRBJ2-6	NA	many	TGTGCCAGCAGTAGCTCTGGGGCCAACGTCCTGACTTTC	CASSSSGANVLTF
TRBV11-3	TRBJ2-3	NA	many	TGTGCCAGCACCGTTTCCGGGGTCAGGCATACGCAGTATTTT	CASTVSGVRHTQYF
TRBV28	TRBJ2-7	TRBD1	many	TGTGCCAGCAGCCGTACAGGGGGCACCTCCTACGAGCAGTACTTC	CASSRTGGTSYEQYF
TRBV24-1	TRBJ2-1	NA	NA	TGTGCCACCAGTGTCTCCCCCCGGACCGGAGACAATGAGCAGTTCTTC	CATSVSPRTGDNEQFF
TRBV12-3/TRBV12-4	TRBJ2-3	TRBD1	many	TGTGCCAGCAGTTTTCCGACAGGGGGCGCATCCGATACGCAGTATTTT	CASSFPTGGASDTQYF
TRBV29-1	TRBJ1-1	NA	few	TGCAGCGTTGTAGTACAGAACACTGAAGCTTTCTTT	CSVVVQNTEAFF
TRBV2	TRBJ2-5	NA	many	TGTGCCAGCAGTGCAGGGCCGGAGACCCAGTACTTC	CASSAGPETQYF
TRBV5-1	TRBJ2-3	NA	many	TGCGCCAGCAGCTCGGGACTGATTTCAGATACGCAGTATTTT	CASSSGLISDTQYF
TRBV11-2	TRBJ2-7	NA	many	TGTGCCAGCAGCGTCTTCGACGAGCAGTACTTC	CASSVFDEQYF
TRBV4-2	TRBJ2-1	TRBD1	NA	TGTGCCAGCAGCCACCAACGAAGGGACAGGGGGCCTGAGCAGTTCTTC	CASSHQRRDRGPEQFF
TRBV18	TRBJ1-1	NA	many	TGTGCCAGCTCACCAATTGTAACCCTCCGGGGTGAAGCTTTCTTT	CASSPIVTLRGEAFF
TRBV2	TRBJ2-1	TRBD1	many	TGTGCCAGCAACCACGGACAGGGGGGGAATGAGCAGTTCTTC	CASNHGQGGNEQFF
TRBV20-1	TRBJ1-6	NA	NA	TGCAGTGCTAGAGATCTGGGGATCGAACACCTCCTAAATTCACCCCTCCACTTT	CSARDLGIEHLLNSPLHF
TRBV12-5	TRBJ2-5	TRBD2	many	TGTGCTAGTGGTTTGGGACTAGCGGACACAGAGACCCAGTACTTC	CASGLGLADTETQYF
TRBV27	TRBJ1-6	NA	many	TGTGCCAGCAGTTTATATGGAGGGGGATCCTATAATTCACCCCTCCACTTT	CASSLYGGGSYNSPLHF
TRBV2	TRBJ1-4	TRBD1	many	TGTGCCAGCAGGGGGACAGGAGCTAATGAAAAACTGTTTTTT	CASRGTGANEKLFF
TRBV20-1	TRBJ2-1	TRBD2	many	TGCAGTGCTGATAGCGGGAGGAGCTCCTACAATGAGCAGTTCTTC	CSADSGRSSYNEQFF
TRBV27	TRBJ2-1	NA	many	TGTGCCAGCAGTTTAACAGGCCCCTACAATGAGCAGTTCTTC	CASSLTGPYNEQFF
TRBV7-9	TRBJ2-3	TRBD2	many	TGTGCCAGCAGTTTAAAGGGCCTTGGCGGGAGGGCCACAGATACGCAGTATTTT	CASSLKGLGGRATDTQYF
TRBV20-1	TRBJ2-5	NA	many	TGCAGTGCTAGGGGGTGGGCCGACAATAGCGGACAAGAGACCCAGTACTTC	CSARGWADNSGQETQYF
TRBV5-5	TRBJ2-5	TRBD2	few	TGTGCCAGCAGCTCCCGTCCTCTAGCGGGTTCAGAGACCCAGTACTTC	CASSSRPLAGSETQYF
TRBV6-1	TRBJ1-2	TRBD1	many	TGTGCCAGCACCCCGACAGGGGACAACTATGGCTACACCTTC	CASTPTGDNYGYTF
TRBV7-8	TRBJ2-7	NA	many	TGTGCCAGCAGCTTATTTCTCGAGGGGACGGGAACCTACGAGCAGTACTTC	CASSLFLEGTGTYEQYF
TRBV6-5	TRBJ1-1	TRBD1	NA	TGTGCCAGCAGTTACTTCTTTAGTGGGGACAGGATCTCGAACACTGAAGCTTTCTTT	CASSYFFSGDRISNTEAFF